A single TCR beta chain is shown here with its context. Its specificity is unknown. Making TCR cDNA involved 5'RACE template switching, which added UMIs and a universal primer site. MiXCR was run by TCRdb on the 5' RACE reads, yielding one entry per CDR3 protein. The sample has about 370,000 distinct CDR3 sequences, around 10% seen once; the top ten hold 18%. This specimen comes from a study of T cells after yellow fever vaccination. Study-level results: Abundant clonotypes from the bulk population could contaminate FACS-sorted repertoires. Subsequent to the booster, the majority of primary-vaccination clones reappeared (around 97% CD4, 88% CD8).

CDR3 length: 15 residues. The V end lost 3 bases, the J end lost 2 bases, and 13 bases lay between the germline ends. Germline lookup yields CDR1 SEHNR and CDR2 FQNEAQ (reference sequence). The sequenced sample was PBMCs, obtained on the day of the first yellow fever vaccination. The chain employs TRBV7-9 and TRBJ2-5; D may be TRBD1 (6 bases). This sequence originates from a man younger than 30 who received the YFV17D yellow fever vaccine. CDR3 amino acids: CASSLGQGQQETQYF. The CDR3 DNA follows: TGTGCCAGCAGCTTGGGTCAAGGACAGCAAGAGACCCAGTACTTC.